The rows below give T cell receptor beta chains drawn from one sample of a study of regulatory T cells in long-lasting Graves disease. In TCRdb, the multiplex PCR reads were re-called with MiXCR into one record per CDR3 protein. The sample carries 620,000 or so distinct CDR3 sequences, 15% to 20% recorded once. The data were also submitted as part of a second study, on T cells in Graves' hyperthyroidism and ophthalmopathy.

Here the sequenced sample was peripheral blood mononuclear cells (PBMCs), taken at new diagnosis, from a patient treated with antithyroid drugs. The receptors were gathered from a woman aged 25 to 39 with Graves disease. CDR3s include the opening cysteine and the closing phenylalanine or tryptophan. The D gene is left open where the match is weak. The size entry is marked missing in some rows and otherwise reads once, few, many or a size class.

J | size | V | D | DNA | CDR3
TRBJ2-7 | many | TRBV27 | - | TGTGCCAGCAGTCAAGCGGGCTCCTACGAGCAGTACTTC | CASSQAGSYEQYF
TRBJ1-5 | many | TRBV28 | - | TGTGCCAGCAGTTTGGAGGGACCGCTCCAACTTTCGCCCCAGCATTTT | CASSLEGPLQLSPQHF
TRBJ2-5 | few | TRBV20-1 | - | TGCAGTGGAAAACTAGTTTCGGGGACCCAGTACTTC | CSGKLVSGTQYF
TRBJ1-2 | few | TRBV7-9 | - | TGTGCCAGCAGCTTTTTCCGCGCGGACAACTATGGCTACACCTTC | CASSFFRADNYGYTF
TRBJ2-1 | many | TRBV2 | TRBD1 | TGTGCCAGCACAGGACAGGGGGCCTACAATGAGCAGTTCTTC | CASTGQGAYNEQFF
TRBJ1-5 | many | TRBV5-1 | - | TGCGCCAGCAGCTTGGATGGGGACACCAATCAGCCCCAGCATTTT | CASSLDGDTNQPQHF
TRBJ1-4 | - | TRBV5-1 | - | TGCGCCAGCAGCCTAACAGGAACGATTGAAAAACTGTTTTTT | CASSLTGTIEKLFF
TRBJ1-2 | many | TRBV11-2 | - | TGTGCCAGCAGCTTTAGTTCACACCGCAACCATTATGGCTACACCTTC | CASSFSSHRNHYGYTF
TRBJ2-1 | - | TRBV29-1 | - | TGCAGCGTTGGAGAAGACCGGTCGAGTGAGCAGTTCTTC | CSVGEDRSSEQFF
TRBJ2-7 | - | TRBV20-1 | - | TGCAGTGCTAGAAGCTTTACGGGTGTATCCTACGAGCAGTACTTC | CSARSFTGVSYEQYF
TRBJ2-1 | many | TRBV5-1 | - | TGCGCCAGCAGCTTTGAGGGGAACAATGAGCAGTTCTTC | CASSFEGNNEQFF
TRBJ2-2 | few | TRBV5-1 | - | TGCGCCAGCAGCTTGTGGGGTGAAGCCGGGGAGCTGTTTTTT | CASSLWGEAGELFF
TRBJ1-1 | - | TRBV5-5 | TRBD1 | TGTGCCAGCAGCTTGGGGACAGGGAAGGGTGAAGCTTTCTTT | CASSLGTGKGEAFF
TRBJ2-7 | - | TRBV7-9 | - | TGTGCCAGCAGCTTTGAGGTCGAGCAGTACTTC | CASSFEVEQYF
TRBJ2-2 | few | TRBV18 | - | TGTGCCAGCTTCGACCGGGTCGCGAACACCGGGGAGCTGTTTTTT | CASFDRVANTGELFF
TRBJ2-7 | - | TRBV4-1 | - | TGCGCCAGCAGCCAAGATCGTAGCGGAGCAACCTACGAGCAGTACTTC | CASSQDRSGATYEQYF
TRBJ1-3 | many | TRBV2 | - | TGTGCCAGCAGCCGAGGGGGTGGTGGAAACACCATATATTTT | CASSRGGGGNTIYF
TRBJ1-5 | few | TRBV7-2 | - | TGTGCCAGCAGCCAGGACAGTGGCAATCAGCCCCAGCATTTT | CASSQDSGNQPQHF
TRBJ2-7 | few | TRBV6-1 | - | TGTGCCAGCAGCCCCGAGGGGGACGAGCAGTACTTC | CASSPEGDEQYF
TRBJ1-5 | - | TRBV6-2/TRBV6-3 | TRBD1 | TGTGCCAGCAGTTCTTGGACAGGGAAGGCTCAGCCCCAGCATTTT | CASSSWTGKAQPQHF
TRBJ1-4 | - | TRBV6-1 | - | TGTGCCAGCAGTCCCACCTGGGGGCAGGTGGGTGAAAAACTGTTTTTT | CASSPTWGQVGEKLFF
TRBJ1-1 | many | TRBV28 | - | TGTGCCAGCAGTGGACAACTCACTGAAGCTTTCTTT | CASSGQLTEAFF
TRBJ2-1 | - | TRBV28 | TRBD2 | TGTGCCAGCAGTTTAGGCGGGAGTGTTGGGAATGAGCAGTTCTTC | CASSLGGSVGNEQFF
TRBJ2-4 | many | TRBV28 | TRBD2 | TGTGCCAGCAGCCCCTGGGGGATGAGGCGGGAGACCTTAGCCAAAAACATTCAGTACTTC | CASSPWGMRRETLAKNIQYF
TRBJ2-7 | - | TRBV19 | TRBD2 | TGTGCCAGTAGTCTAAGACTAGCGGGAGGTACCTACGAGCAGTACTTC | CASSLRLAGGTYEQYF
TRBJ1-6 | - | TRBV3-1 | - | TGTGCCAGCAGCTCATGGGAGGGGGTAAATTCACCCCTCCACTTT | CASSSWEGVNSPLHF
TRBJ2-7 | - | TRBV3-1 | - | TGTGCCAGCAGCCACGTAGCAGACAAGGCCCGTGAGCAGTACTTC | CASSHVADKAREQYF
TRBJ1-5 | many | TRBV5-1 | TRBD1 | TGCGCCAGCAGCTTCGACAGGGATCAGCCCCAGCATTTT | CASSFDRDQPQHF